The table lists the clone carrying this T cell receptor beta chain with a count of one. Its antigen is still unknown. The sample comes from a study of beta chain features in type 1 diabetes. Unmatched junction bases numbered 7, after V lost 4 bases and J lost 8 bases. The germline gives CDR1 SGHRS, CDR2 YFSETQ. The CDR3 is made up of 14 amino acids. Investigators reverse transcribed all isolated RNA, so they sequenced expressed TCRB transcripts. Approximately 3.6 million reads, on average, came from each naive, central memory and regulatory T cell sample. Sequencing used immunoSEQ multiplex PCR; TCRdb keeps in-frame clones, though not all of them. The sample consists of roughly 380,000 clones, roughly a fifth of them appearing once. Findings of the study overall: Within each of all four CD4+ subsets, Type 1 diabetes patients had TCRB CDR3s that were moderately but significantly shorter. TCRB repertoires of naive, central memory and Treg cells appeared more similar among patients than among healthy donors.

The sequence was collected from a woman aged 18-29 years in good health. The chain couples TRBV5-1 to TRBJ2-1; 9 bases align to TRBD1. Source material: naive CD4+ T cells from blood. The CDR3 loop is CASSRGQGGDEQFF. CDR3 DNA sequence: TGCGCCAGCAGCAGGGGACAGGGTGGGGATGAGCAGTTCTTC.